The sequence of this T cell receptor beta chain was determined in a study of T cell responses to AZD1222 COVID-19 vaccine. Points from the study as a whole: Repertoires in all cases were sampled only once the peak T cell response had passed.

This CDR3 has 15 amino acids. Looked up from germline, CDR1 is SGDLS and CDR2 is YYNGEE. Germline trimming cut 3 bases from V and 3 bases from J; bases unmatched to any gene: 8. Using immunoSEQ multiplex PCR, the repertoire was profiled, and TCRdb retains in-frame clones only, with some absent. Of about 110,000 clones detected, around 87% appear once; the ten largest clones hold over 3.5%. In the case of this clone: Its antigen is not known.

The sequence was obtained from an adult in good health. The gene calls are TRBV9 and TRBJ1-1; 7 bases are a match to TRBD1. The sample consisted of peripheral blood, taken on day 0 of AZD1222 vaccination. The CDR3 sequence is CASSEDVGQYTEAFF. The CDR3 DNA reads TGTGCCAGCAGCGAAGATGTGGGACAGTACACTGAAGCTTTCTTT.